This TCR beta chain was recovered during a study of cytomegalovirus exposure and HLA in healthy donors. The V gene's germline CDR1 is MNHEY and CDR2 SMNVEV (reference sequence). The CDR3 runs 13 residues. V shed 8 bases, J shed 6 bases, and the junction held 3 bases outside the gene matches. In the PCR, 60 Vbeta and 13 Jbeta primers were used. Measured with immunoSEQ multiplex PCR; TCRdb has only the in-frame clones, and not every one. The sample holds roughly 120,000 clones, 74% seen once. Overall study findings and caveats: Analyses of presence/absence relied on an assumption of roughly uniform sequencing depth across donors. Per a later analysis, roughly 17,000 TCR beta sequences showed association with HLA alleles at 0.05 false discovery rate. Later analysis placed DRB1 highest and HLA-C lowest in TCR association rates, which differed by HLA locus. The investigators catalogued 150 to 200 TCR beta chains as cytomegalovirus-associated.

A word on this clone: Its specificity is not known.

The sequence was obtained from a woman aged 50 to 65 in good health and CMV-seropositive. The chain joins TRBV27 to TRBJ2-1; 11 bases agree with TRBD2. The sample taken for sequencing was PBMCs. The CDR3 DNA sequence: TGTGCCAGCCGACTAGCGGGGCGCAATGAGCAGTTCTTC. Amino acids: CASRLAGRNEQFF.